A single sample is the source of the 9 T cell receptor beta chains below, sequenced in a study of CD8 T cells in ankylosing spondylitis. Study-level points and caveats: A motif of several highly homologous TCR beta variants was seen as apparently characteristic of ankylosing spondylitis blood.

Each CDR3 protein gets one entry after TCRdb re-called the 5' RACE reads with MiXCR. Among approximately 550,000 distinct CDR3 sequences, more than 9.5% were seen once, and the ten largest hold around 6.8%. Their antigens are not known. The sample taken for sequencing was blood, either unsorted or a sorted T cell fraction (not recorded which). The receptors here all came from a male donor with ankylosing spondylitis.

This clonotype showed up just a few times. The chain recombines TRBV12-3 or TRBV12-4 with TRBJ2-5; 7 bases agree with TRBD1. V shed 7 bases, J shed 2 bases, and the junction held 13 bases outside the gene matches. The CDR3 covers 16 residues. The CDR3 loop reads CASKQTQGGWQETQYF. In DNA form, the CDR3 reads TGTGCCAGCAAACAGACGCAAGGGGGCTGGCAAGAGACCCAGTACTTC.

Only a few counts were recorded for this clonotype. The chain carries TRBV3-1 and TRBJ1-2, with 12 bases that match TRBD1. Germline CDR1 LGHDT, CDR2 YNNKEL (reference sequence). V shed 5 bases, J shed 6 bases, and the junction held 13 bases outside the gene matches. The CDR3 runs to 17 residues. In DNA, the CDR3 is TGTGCCAGCAGCTTACTATTTCCGGGACAGGGGGCTCATGGCTACACCTTC. Translation: CASSLLFPGQGAHGYTF.

The table lists this clonotype with a few counts. This rearrangement joins TRBV3-1 to TRBJ2-3; tentative D call: TRBD2 (6 bases). The V gene lost 4 bases and the J gene lost 4 bases, with 9 bases spanning the gap. CDR3 size: 13 residues. Germline V gene lookup returns CDR1 LGHDT and CDR2 YNNKEL (reference sequence). The CDR3: CASSPGGADTQYF. CDR3 nucleotide sequence: TGTGCCAGCAGCCCAGGCGGGGCAGATACGCAGTATTTT.

This rearrangement joins TRBV2 to TRBJ2-1; 10 bases fit TRBD2. Trimming removed 4 bases from V and 4 bases from J; junction bases left unmatched: 7. The CDR3 has 16 residues. Looked up from germline, CDR1 is SNHLY and CDR2 is FYNNEI. The CDR3 nucleotides read TGTGCCAGCAGTGTATTCGGACTAGCGGTATACAATGAGCAGTTCTTC. Translating gives CASSVFGLAVYNEQFF.

The V call is TRBV7-8, the J call TRBJ2-5, with 8 nucleotides matching TRBD1. V was pared by 5 bases and J by 5 bases, with 7 bases of the junction left unmatched. CDR1 is SGHVS and CDR2 is FQNEAQ in the germline V gene. This CDR3 is built from 14 residues. CDR3 region: CASSTWTGMETQYF. DNA of the CDR3: TGTGCCAGCAGCACGTGGACAGGGATGGAGACCCAGTACTTC.

The J gene is TRBJ2-3, the V gene TRBV6-1; 8 nucleotides align to TRBD2. V lost 5 bases to trimming and J lost 3 bases; unmatched junction nucleotides: 10. Germline V lookup: CDR1 MNHNS, CDR2 SASEGT. The CDR3 length is 16 residues. CDR3 protein: CASSKRGGPTTDTQYF. In DNA form, the CDR3 reads TGTGCCAGCAGTAAACGGGGGGGGCCCACGACAGATACGCAGTATTTT.

This clonotype has a handful of counts. The chain employs TRBV5-1 and TRBJ1-2; D perhaps matches TRBD1 (6 bases). V was cut by 4 bases and J by 4 bases, with 14 bases left in between. Germline CDR1 is SGHRS and CDR2 is YFSETQ. The length of the CDR3 is 14 residues. CDR3 nucleotide sequence: TGCGCCAGCAGCCCAGGGGAAATCGGCTATGGCTACACCTTC. Encoded protein: CASSPGEIGYGYTF.

This clonotype was observed at least ten times. The V and J genes are TRBV7-7 and TRBJ2-1, with D tentatively TRBD1 (6 bases). Germline lookup yields CDR1 SSHAT and CDR2 FNYEAQ (reference sequence). Trimming shortened V by 1 base and J by 8 bases, and 15 bases separated the two germline ends. CDR3 length: 15 residues. CDR3 protein: CASSLVGGEGDEQFF. In nucleotides, the CDR3 is TGTGCCAGCAGCTTAGTTGGGGGCGAGGGCGATGAGCAGTTCTTC.

This clonotype was seen more than once but under ten times. The chain combines TRBV9 with TRBJ2-5; 11 bases are shared with TRBD1. V lost 0 bases and J lost 1; bases outside the gene matches: 2. This CDR3 has 16 residues. CDR1 is SGDLS, CDR2 YYNGEE, per germline. The CDR3 here is CASSVGTGGFQETQYF. The CDR3 DNA follows: TGTGCCAGCAGCGTAGGGACAGGGGGCTTCCAAGAGACCCAGTACTTC.